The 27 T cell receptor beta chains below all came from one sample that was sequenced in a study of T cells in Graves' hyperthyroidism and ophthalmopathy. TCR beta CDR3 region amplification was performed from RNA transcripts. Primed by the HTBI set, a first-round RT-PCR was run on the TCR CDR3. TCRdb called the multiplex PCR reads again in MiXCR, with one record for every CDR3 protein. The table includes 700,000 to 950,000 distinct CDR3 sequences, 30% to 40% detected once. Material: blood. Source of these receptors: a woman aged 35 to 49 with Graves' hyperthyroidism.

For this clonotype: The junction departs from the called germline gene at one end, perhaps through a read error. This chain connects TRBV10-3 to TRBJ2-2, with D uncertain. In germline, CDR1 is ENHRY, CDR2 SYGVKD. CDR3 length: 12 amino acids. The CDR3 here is CAIMNNVGEQFF. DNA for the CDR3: TGTGCCATCATGAATAATGTCGGTGAGCAGTTTTTT.

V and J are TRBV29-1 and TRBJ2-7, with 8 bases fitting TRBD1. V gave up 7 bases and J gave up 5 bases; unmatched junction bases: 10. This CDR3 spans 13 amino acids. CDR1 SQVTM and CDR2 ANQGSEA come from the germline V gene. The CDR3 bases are TGCAGCGCCAGGGGGCAGGGGGACCACGAGCAGTACTTC. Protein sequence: CSARGQGDHEQYF.

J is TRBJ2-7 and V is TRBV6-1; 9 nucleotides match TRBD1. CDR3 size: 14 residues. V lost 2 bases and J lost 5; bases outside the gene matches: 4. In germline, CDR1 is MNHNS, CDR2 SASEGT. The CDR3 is CASSELDRGNEQYF. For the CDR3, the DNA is TGTGCCAGCAGTGAACTGGACAGGGGTAACGAGCAGTACTTC.

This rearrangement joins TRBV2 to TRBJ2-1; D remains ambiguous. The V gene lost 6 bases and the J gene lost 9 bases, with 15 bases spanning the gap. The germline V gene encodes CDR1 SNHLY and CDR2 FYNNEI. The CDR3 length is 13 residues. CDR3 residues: CASSLARRGEQFF. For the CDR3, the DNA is TGTGCCAGCAGCTTGGCGCGTAGAGGTGAGCAGTTCTTC. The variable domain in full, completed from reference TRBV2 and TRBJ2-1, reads EPEVTQTPSHQVTQMGQEVILRCVPISNHLYFYWYRQILGQKVEFLVSFYNNEISEKSEIFDDQFSVERPDGSNFTLKIRSTKLEDSAMYFCASSLARRGEQFFGPGTRLTVL.

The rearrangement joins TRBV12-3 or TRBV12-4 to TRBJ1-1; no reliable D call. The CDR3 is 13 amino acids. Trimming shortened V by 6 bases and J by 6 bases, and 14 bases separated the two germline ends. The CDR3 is CASRRRRVPEAFF. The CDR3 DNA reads TGTGCCAGCAGAAGACGAAGAGTCCCTGAAGCTTTCTTT.

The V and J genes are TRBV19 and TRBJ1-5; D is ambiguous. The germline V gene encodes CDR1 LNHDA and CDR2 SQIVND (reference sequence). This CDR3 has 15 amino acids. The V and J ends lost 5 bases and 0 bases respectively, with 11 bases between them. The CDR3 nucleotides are TGTGCCAGTAGTCCAAACACCTTTAGCAATCAGCCCCAGCATTTT. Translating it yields CASSPNTFSNQPQHF.

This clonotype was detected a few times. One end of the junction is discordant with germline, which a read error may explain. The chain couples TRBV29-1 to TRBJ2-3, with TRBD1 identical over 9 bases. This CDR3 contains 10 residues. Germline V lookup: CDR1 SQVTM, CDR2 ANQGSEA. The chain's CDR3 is CSAGTGWRDF. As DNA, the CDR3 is TGCAGCGCAGGGACAGGGTGGAGGGATTTT.

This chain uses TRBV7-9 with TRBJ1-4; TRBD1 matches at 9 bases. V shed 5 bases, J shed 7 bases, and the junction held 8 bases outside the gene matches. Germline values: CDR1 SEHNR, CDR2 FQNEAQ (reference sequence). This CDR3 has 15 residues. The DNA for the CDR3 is TGTGCCAGCAGCCACGGACAGGGGTTAAGTGAAAAACTGTTTTTT. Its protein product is CASSHGQGLSEKLFF.

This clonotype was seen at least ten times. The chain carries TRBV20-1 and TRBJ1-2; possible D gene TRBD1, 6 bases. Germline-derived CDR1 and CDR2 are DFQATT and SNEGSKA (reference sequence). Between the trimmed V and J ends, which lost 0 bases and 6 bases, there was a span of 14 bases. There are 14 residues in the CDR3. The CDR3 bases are TGCAGTGCTAGAGATCCAGGGGAGGGAGATGGCTACACCTTC. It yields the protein CSARDPGEGDGYTF.

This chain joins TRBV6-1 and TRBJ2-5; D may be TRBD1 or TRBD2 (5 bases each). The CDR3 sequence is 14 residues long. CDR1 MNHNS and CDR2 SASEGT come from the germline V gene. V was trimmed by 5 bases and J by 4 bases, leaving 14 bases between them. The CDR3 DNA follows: TGTGCCAGCAGTTACGGGCCAGGGAGAGAGACCCAGTACTTC. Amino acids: CASSYGPGRETQYF.

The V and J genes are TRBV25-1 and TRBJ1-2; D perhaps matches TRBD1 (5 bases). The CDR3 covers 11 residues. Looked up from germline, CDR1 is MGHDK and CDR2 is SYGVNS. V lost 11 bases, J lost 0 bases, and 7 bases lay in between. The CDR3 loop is CAPQANYGYTF. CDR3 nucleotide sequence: TGTGCCCCACAGGCTAACTATGGCTACACCTTC.

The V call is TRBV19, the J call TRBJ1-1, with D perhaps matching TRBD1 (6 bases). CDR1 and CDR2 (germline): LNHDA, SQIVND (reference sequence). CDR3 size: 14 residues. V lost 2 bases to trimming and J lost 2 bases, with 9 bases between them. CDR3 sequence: CASSISGGNTEAFF. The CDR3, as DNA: TGTGCCAGTAGTATATCCGGGGGCAACACTGAAGCTTTCTTT.

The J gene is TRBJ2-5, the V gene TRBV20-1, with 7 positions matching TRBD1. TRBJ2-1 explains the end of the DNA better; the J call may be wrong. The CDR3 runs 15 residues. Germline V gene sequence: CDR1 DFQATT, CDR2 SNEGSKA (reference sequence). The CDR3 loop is CSARDLRGPGDEQFF. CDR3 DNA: TGCAGTGCTAGAGATCTGAGGGGGCCAGGGGATGAGCAGTTCTTC.

CDR3 protein: CASRVSGGLDYGYTF. The CDR3 nucleotides read TGTGCCAGCAGGGTTAGCGGGGGATTGGACTATGGCTACACCTTC. This chain joins TRBV28 and TRBJ1-2; a weak D match, TRBD1 (5 bases). V lost 6 bases and J lost 3, with 17 bases in between. The germline CDR1 and CDR2 sequences are MDHEN and SYDVKM. This CDR3 spans 15 amino acids.

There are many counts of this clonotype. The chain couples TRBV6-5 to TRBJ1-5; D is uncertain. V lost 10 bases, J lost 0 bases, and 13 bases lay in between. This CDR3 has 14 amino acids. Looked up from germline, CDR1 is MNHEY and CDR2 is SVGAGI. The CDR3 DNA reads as TGTGCCACTGCGAGAGGTACTAGCAATCAGCCCCAGCATTTT. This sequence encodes CATARGTSNQPQHF.

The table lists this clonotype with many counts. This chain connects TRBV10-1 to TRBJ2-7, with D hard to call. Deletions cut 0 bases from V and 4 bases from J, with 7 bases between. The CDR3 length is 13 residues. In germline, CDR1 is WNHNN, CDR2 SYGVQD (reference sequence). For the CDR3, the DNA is TGCGCCAGCAGTGAGTCTGACGGGTACGAGCAGTACTTC. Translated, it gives CASSESDGYEQYF.

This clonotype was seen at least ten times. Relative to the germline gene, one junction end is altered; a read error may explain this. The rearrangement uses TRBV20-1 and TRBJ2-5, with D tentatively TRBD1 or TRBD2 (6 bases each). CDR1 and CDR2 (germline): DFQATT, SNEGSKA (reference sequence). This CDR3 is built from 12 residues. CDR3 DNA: TGCAGCGCTACGGGGGCTCAAGAGACCCAGTACTTC. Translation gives CSATGAQETQYF.

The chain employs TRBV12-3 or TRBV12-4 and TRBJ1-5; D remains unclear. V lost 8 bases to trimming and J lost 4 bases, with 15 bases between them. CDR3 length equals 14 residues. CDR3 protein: CASGTRNENQPQHF. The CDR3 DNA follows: TGTGCCAGCGGTACAAGAAATGAAAATCAGCCCCAGCATTTT.

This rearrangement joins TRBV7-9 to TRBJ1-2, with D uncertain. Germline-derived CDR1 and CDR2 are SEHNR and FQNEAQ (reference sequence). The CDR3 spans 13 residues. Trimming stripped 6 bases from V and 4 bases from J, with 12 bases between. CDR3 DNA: TGTGCCAGCAGAACCGAGGCAACCTATGGCTACACCTTC. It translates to CASRTEATYGYTF.

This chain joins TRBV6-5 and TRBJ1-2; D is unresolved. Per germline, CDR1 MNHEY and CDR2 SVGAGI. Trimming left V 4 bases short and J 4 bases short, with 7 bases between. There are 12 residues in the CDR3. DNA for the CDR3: TGTGCCAGCAGTTCAGCTCTCTATGGCTACACCTTC. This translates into CASSSALYGYTF.

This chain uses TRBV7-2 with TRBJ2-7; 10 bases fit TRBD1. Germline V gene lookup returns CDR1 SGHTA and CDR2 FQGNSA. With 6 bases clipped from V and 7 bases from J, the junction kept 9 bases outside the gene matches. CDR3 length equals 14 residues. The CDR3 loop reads CASSSRQGAEEQYF. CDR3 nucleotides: TGTGCCAGCAGTTCCCGACAGGGGGCAGAAGAGCAGTACTTC.

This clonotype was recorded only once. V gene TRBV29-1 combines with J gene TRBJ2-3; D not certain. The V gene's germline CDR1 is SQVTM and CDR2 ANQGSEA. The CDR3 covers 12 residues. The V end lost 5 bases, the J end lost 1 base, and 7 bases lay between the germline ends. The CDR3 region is CSVIVGTDTQYF. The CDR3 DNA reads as TGCAGCGTTATTGTCGGCACAGATACGCAGTATTTT.

The CDR3 coding sequence is TGTGCCAGCAGTTACTCAGGACAGGTTCGGGATGGCTACACCTTC. Its protein is CASSYSGQVRDGYTF. The chain joins TRBV6-5 to TRBJ1-2; 7 bases align to TRBD1. The CDR3 totals 15 residues. Unmatched junction bases numbered 7, after V lost 0 bases and J lost 6 bases. Germline V gene sequence: CDR1 MNHEY, CDR2 SVGAGI.

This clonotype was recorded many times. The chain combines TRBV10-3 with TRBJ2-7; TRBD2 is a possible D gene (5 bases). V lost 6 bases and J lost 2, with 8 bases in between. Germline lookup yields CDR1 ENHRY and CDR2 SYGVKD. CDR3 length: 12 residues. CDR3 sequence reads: CAIREETYEQYF. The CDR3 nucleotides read TGTGCCATCAGGGAGGAGACCTACGAGCAGTACTTC.

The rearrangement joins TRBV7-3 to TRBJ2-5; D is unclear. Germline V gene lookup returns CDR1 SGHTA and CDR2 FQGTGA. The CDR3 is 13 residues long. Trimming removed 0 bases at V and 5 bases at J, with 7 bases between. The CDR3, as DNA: TGTGCCAGCAGCTTAACAGTCGGTGAGACCCAGTACTTC. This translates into CASSLTVGETQYF.

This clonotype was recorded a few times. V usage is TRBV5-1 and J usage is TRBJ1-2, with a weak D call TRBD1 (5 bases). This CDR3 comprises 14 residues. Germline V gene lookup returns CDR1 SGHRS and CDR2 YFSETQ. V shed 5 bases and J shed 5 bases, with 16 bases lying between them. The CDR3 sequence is CASSTGGRGYGYTF. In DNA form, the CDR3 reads TGCGCCAGCAGTACCGGGGGACGGGGTTATGGCTACACCTTC.

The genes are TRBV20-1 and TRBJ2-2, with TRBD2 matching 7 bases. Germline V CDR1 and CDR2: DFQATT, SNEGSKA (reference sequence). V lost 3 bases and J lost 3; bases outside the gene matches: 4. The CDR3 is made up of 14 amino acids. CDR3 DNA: TGCAGTGCTAGGGCGGGAGTTTACACCGGGGAGCTGTTTTTT. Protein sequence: CSARAGVYTGELFF.